This T cell receptor (beta chain) stems from a study of OX40 agonist ivuxolimab in advanced cancers. Germline loops: CDR1 LGHNA, CDR2 YNFKEQ. CDR3 length: 16 residues. The trim removed 3 bases at V and 4 bases at J, leaving 9 bases unmatched. Here immunoSEQ multiplex PCR was the method, and the copy in TCRdb shows in-frame clones only, minus some. Among about 79,000 clones listed, just over 85% were seen once. The sequence derives from an adult with an advanced solid tumor such as melanoma, head and neck, liver or kidney cancer. This sequence joins TRBV4-2 and TRBJ2-7, with 10 positions matching TRBD2. The source was CD4+ or CD8+ T cells sorted from blood, collected in a trial of the OX40 agonist ivuxolimab. The CDR3 DNA reads as TGTGCCAGCAGCCACCGAATCGCTAGCGGGAGTTACGAGCAGTACTTC. Its translation: CASSHRIASGSYEQYF.